Listed here are 4 T cell receptor beta chains from one sample, sequenced in a study of blood T cell repertoires in COVID-19. Sequencing was performed with immunoSEQ multiplex PCR; in TCRdb, only in-frame clones are kept and a portion is missing. Among 95,000 to 110,000 clones listed, approximately 88% were seen once. Sequences were obtained from peripheral blood. Receptor source: a man in his sixties with acute or convalescent COVID-19.

The genes are TRBV10-3 and TRBJ2-1; D is undetermined. V lost 3 bases, J lost 7 bases, and 7 bases lay in between. CDR1 ENHRY and CDR2 SYGVKD come from the germline V gene. The CDR3 length is 12 residues. The DNA for the CDR3 is TGTGCCATCAGTGATCGCACTAATGAGCAGTTCTTC. It codes for CAISDRTNEQFF.

The V call is TRBV5-1, the J call TRBJ1-1; 7 nucleotides agree with TRBD1. J gave up 0 bases and V 7 bases, and 3 bases lay outside the gene matches. Germline loops: CDR1 SGHRS, CDR2 YFSETQ. This CDR3 has 13 residues. CDR3 DNA sequence: TGCGCCAGCGGGACAGATATGAACACTGAAGCTTTCTTT. This translates into CASGTDMNTEAFF.

This clone was seen only once. The chain employs TRBV4-3 and TRBJ1-4; 8 positions agree with TRBD1. The ends lost 0 bases at V and 6 bases at J; junction bases unmatched: 12. The CDR3 runs to 18 residues. Germline V gene data show CDR1 as LGHNA and CDR2 as YSLEER. The CDR3 DNA sequence: TGCGCCAGCAGCCAAGAGTACCAGGTCAGGGGGCGGGATGAAAAACTGTTTTTT. The encoded protein is CASSQEYQVRGRDEKLFF.

The rearrangement joins TRBV5-1 to TRBJ1-1; D is ambiguous. V lost 4 bases, J lost 1 base, and 2 bases lay in between. The length of the CDR3 is 11 residues. Germline CDR1 SGHRS, CDR2 YFSETQ. CDR3 bases: TGCGCCAGCAGCCAGAACACTGAAGCTTTCTTT. This gives the protein CASSQNTEAFF.